A single sample is the source of the 26 T cell receptor beta chains below, sequenced in a study of CD4+ T cells in melanoma. The method was immunoSEQ multiplex PCR; TCRdb's version includes in-frame clones alone and lacks a portion of them. The sample shows 7,000 or so clones, around 71% of them seen only once. Sequences were obtained from cells from a culture (not recorded whether cultured in vitro). The receptors stem from a human donor with melanoma.

This clone was picked up a small number of times. V and J are TRBV7-9 and TRBJ1-5; D possibly corresponds to TRBD1 (5 bases). V was pared by 0 bases and J by 4 bases, with 13 bases between. The CDR3 is 16 residues long. Germline V CDR1 and CDR2: SEHNR, FQNEAQ (reference sequence). The CDR3 loop reads CASSLASAGRNQPQHF. DNA of the CDR3: TGTGCCAGCAGCTTAGCGTCGGCAGGGAGGAATCAGCCCCAGCATTTT.

V gene TRBV29-1 combines with J gene TRBJ1-3; D is unresolved. The CDR3 has 14 amino acids. The germline V and J ends were trimmed by 6 bases and 0 bases, with 12 bases remaining between them. Germline assignment: CDR1 SQVTM and CDR2 ANQGSEA. The CDR3 sequence is CSVAKGLSGNTIYF. DNA of the CDR3: TGCAGCGTCGCCAAAGGCCTCTCTGGAAACACCATATATTTT.

This clone was seen only a few times. The chain carries TRBV7-9 and TRBJ1-6; the match to TRBD1 covers 9 bases. Germline loops: CDR1 SEHNR, CDR2 FQNEAQ (reference sequence). The CDR3 is 17 amino acids. Germline trimming cut 5 bases from V and 9 bases from J; bases unmatched to any gene: 14. Written as DNA, the CDR3 is TGTGCCAGCAGCGAAAACCGGGACAGGGCGGGGGGTTCACCCCTCCACTTT. Its translation is CASSENRDRAGGSPLHF.

The chain combines TRBV14 with TRBJ2-1; D is perhaps TRBD1 (6 bases). The CDR3 spans 16 residues. Germline values: CDR1 SGHDN, CDR2 FVKESK. Between the trimmed V and J ends, which lost 4 bases and 3 bases, there was a span of 16 bases. CDR3 coding DNA: TGTGCCAGCAGCCGCGAGGGGACAACCCTCTACAATGAGCAGTTCTTC. It codes for CASSREGTTLYNEQFF.

V and J are TRBV4-1 and TRBJ2-7; 8 bases align to TRBD1. Germline V gene lookup returns CDR1 MGHRA and CDR2 YSYEKL. J lost 0 bases, V lost 1 base, and 5 bases had no gene match. CDR3 length: 16 residues. This CDR3 reads CASSQALGQGSYEQYF. CDR3 DNA: TGCGCCAGCAGCCAAGCCTTAGGACAGGGCTCCTACGAGCAGTACTTC.

The chain couples TRBV15 to TRBJ2-1, with D possibly TRBD2 on 6 matching bases. Trimming pared 6 bases from V and 5 bases from J, leaving 17 bases between. This CDR3 contains 15 residues. Germline CDR1 reads LNHNV; CDR2 reads YYDKDF (reference sequence). This chain's CDR3 is CATSSEGALNNEQFF. The CDR3 nucleotides read TGTGCCACCAGTTCGGAGGGCGCTTTAAACAATGAGCAGTTCTTC.

V gene TRBV6-5 combines with J gene TRBJ1-5, with D possibly being TRBD1 (5 bases). CDR1 is MNHEY, CDR2 SVGAGI, per germline. The CDR3 has 12 residues. V lost 11 bases, J lost 6 bases, and 14 bases lay in between. This CDR3 reads CACGQGSQPQHF. CDR3 bases: TGTGCCTGCGGTCAGGGAAGTCAGCCCCAGCATTTT.

This clone showed up just once. The CDR3 ends on some other residue instead of the conserved phenylalanine or tryptophan, so this is likely a read error. Because the CDR3's place on the DNA is in doubt, the DNA is left out and the CDR3 is given as listed by TCRdb. The V call is TRBV4-1, the J call TRBJ2-7; the table's TRBD2 call for D was not verified on the DNA. The CDR3 comprises 13 residues, both ends counted. Germline V gene lookup returns CDR1 MGHRA and CDR2 YSYEKL. The CDR3 loop is CASRLTGGPYWAI.

This chain joins TRBV6-5 and TRBJ2-7; tentative D call: TRBD1 (6 bases). V shed 2 bases and J shed 6 bases, with 14 bases lying between them. This CDR3 has 14 amino acids. The germline V gene has CDR1 MNHEY and CDR2 SVGAGI. The CDR3 spells CASSYRQGFVEQYF. CDR3 sequence (DNA): TGTGCCAGCAGTTACCGGCAGGGGTTCGTCGAGCAGTACTTC.

This chain joins TRBV10-3 and TRBJ1-1, with unresolved D. The V and J ends lost 6 bases and 2 bases respectively, with 16 bases between them. This CDR3 is 15 amino acids long. Germline CDR1 and CDR2: ENHRY and SYGVKD. This chain's CDR3 is CAISPDQTINTEAFF. The CDR3 coding sequence is TGTGCCATCAGCCCCGATCAAACCATCAACACTGAAGCTTTCTTT.

The CDR3 here is CASSFWQATNQPQHF. In DNA form, the CDR3 reads TGTGCCAGCAGTTTTTGGCAGGCGACCAATCAGCCCCAGCATTTT. V usage is TRBV28 and J usage is TRBJ1-5; the D is unclear. The germline V gene has CDR1 MDHEN and CDR2 SYDVKM. Trimming stripped 3 bases from V and 3 bases from J, with 12 bases between. The CDR3 has 15 amino acids.

The rearrangement joins TRBV6-5 to TRBJ2-2; D may be TRBD1 (6 bases). CDR1 is MNHEY, CDR2 SVGAGI, per germline. CDR3 length: 14 residues. Trimming cost V 7 bases and J 1 base, with 10 bases left between them. The CDR3 nucleotides are TGTGCCAGCACCCCGGGACAGAACACCGGGGAGCTGTTTTTT. This encodes CASTPGQNTGELFF.

This sequence joins TRBV28 and TRBJ2-1, with no clear D. Trimming cost V 5 bases and J 9 bases, with 11 bases left between them. CDR3 length: 12 residues. CDR1 and CDR2 (germline): MDHEN, SYDVKM. Written as DNA, the CDR3 is TGTGCCAGCAGTGCCGAGGTTGGTGAGCAGTTCTTC. Encoded protein: CASSAEVGEQFF.

This clone was seen a few times. This chain joins TRBV5-4 and TRBJ1-2; the match to TRBD1 covers 9 bases. The CDR3 is 14 residues long. Germline CDR1 SGHNT, CDR2 YYREEE (reference sequence). Trimming cost V 2 bases and J 7 bases; bases outside gene matches: 6. CDR3 DNA: TGTGCCAGCAGCTTAAGGGACAGGGCCTCTGGCTACACCTTC. It codes for CASSLRDRASGYTF.

The chain carries TRBV9 and TRBJ2-5, with D tentatively TRBD2 (7 bases). Germline assignment: CDR1 SGDLS and CDR2 YYNGEE. V lost 4 bases to trimming and J lost 5 bases, with 18 bases between them. The CDR3 spans 15 residues. The CDR3 region is CASSPRTGGAETQYF. In DNA, the CDR3 is TGTGCCAGCAGCCCCAGAACGGGGGGCGCTGAGACCCAGTACTTC.

The chain is built from TRBV5-4 and TRBJ2-5; 9 bases are shared with TRBD1. Germline V gives CDR1 SGHNT, CDR2 YYREEE (reference sequence). The V gene end was trimmed by 3 bases and the J gene end by 5 bases; junction bases not matched to a gene: 5. The CDR3 length is 14 residues. The CDR3 DNA follows: TGTGCCAGCAGCTCCGGAGACAGGGGGGAGACCCAGTACTTC. Residues: CASSSGDRGETQYF.

The CDR3 reads CASSPRSTSKETQYF. CDR3 bases: TGTGCCAGCAGCCCGCGCAGTACGTCGAAAGAGACCCAGTACTTC. This rearrangement joins TRBV14 to TRBJ2-5; D uncertain. Germline lookup yields CDR1 SGHDN and CDR2 FVKESK. The CDR3 is 15 residues long. Deletions cut 4 bases from V and 3 bases from J, with 15 bases between.

In its sample, this clone was seen a few times. The genes are TRBV6-5 and TRBJ1-2; TRBD1 might be the D (5 bases). This CDR3 is 13 amino acids long. V dropped 10 bases and J dropped 2 bases, with 14 bases sitting between them. The germline gives CDR1 MNHEY, CDR2 SVGAGI. CDR3 sequence (DNA): TGTGCCACCGAACGGGCAGGGAACTATGGCTACACCTTC. Translated, it gives CATERAGNYGYTF.

The chain carries TRBV4-3 and TRBJ1-5, with D perhaps TRBD1 (5 bases). The CDR3 runs to 18 residues. CDR1 and CDR2 from the germline V gene are LGHNA and YSLEER. V lost 0 bases and J lost 4, with 19 bases in between. Written as DNA, the CDR3 is TGCGCCAGCAGCCAAGATTTCAGCAGGGCGGGAATAAATCAGCCCCAGCATTTT. Protein: CASSQDFSRAGINQPQHF.

V and J are TRBV30 and TRBJ1-5; D possibly corresponds to TRBD1 (6 bases). Germline V gene sequence: CDR1 GTSNPN, CDR2 SVGIG (reference sequence). This CDR3 contains 19 residues. Deletions cut 1 base from V and 2 bases from J, with 24 bases between. The CDR3 reads CAWSAPGTPVRGGNQPQHF. Written as DNA, the CDR3 is TGTGCCTGGAGTGCCCCCGGGACACCCGTCCGGGGCGGCAATCAGCCCCAGCATTTT.

The chain couples TRBV4-3 to TRBJ2-2; possibly TRBD2 for D (5 bases). CDR1 is LGHNA, CDR2 YSLEER, per germline. The CDR3 is 16 amino acids. The V end was cut by 1 base, the J end by 5 bases, with 14 bases between. The CDR3 sequence: CASSQVFGGRTGELFF. CDR3 bases: TGCGCCAGCAGCCAAGTATTTGGCGGGCGGACCGGGGAGCTGTTTTTT.

This chain connects TRBV28 to TRBJ1-5; no clear D gene. Trimming left V 4 bases short and J 4 bases short, with 17 bases between. This CDR3 is built from 16 residues. Per germline, CDR1 MDHEN and CDR2 SYDVKM. The CDR3 sequence: CASSSPQGSPNQPQHF. As DNA, the CDR3 is TGTGCCAGCAGTTCCCCCCAAGGGAGCCCGAATCAGCCCCAGCATTTT.

This rearrangement joins TRBV11-2 to TRBJ1-1; D is undetermined. Germline CDR1 reads SGHAT; CDR2 reads FQNNGV. CDR3 length: 13 amino acids. Trimming removed 6 bases from V and 4 bases from J, with 12 bases in between. The CDR3 protein is CASSPSWFTEAFF. Written as DNA, the CDR3 is TGTGCCAGCAGTCCTAGTTGGTTCACTGAAGCTTTCTTT. Complete variable domain (other parts from reference TRBV11-2 and TRBJ1-1): EAGVAQSPRYKIIEKRQSVAFWCNPISGHATLYWYQQILGQGPKLLIQFQNNGVVDDSQLPKDRFSAERLKGVDSTLKIQPAKLEDSAVYLCASSPSWFTEAFFGQGTRLTVV.

V gene TRBV18 combines with J gene TRBJ2-1, with D unclear. V was trimmed by 5 bases and J by 3 bases, leaving 14 bases between them. The germline V gene has CDR1 KGHSH and CDR2 LQKENI. The CDR3 loop spans 15 amino acids. CDR3 in amino acids: CASSYRSENYNEQFF. CDR3 nucleotides: TGTGCCAGCTCATACCGAAGCGAAAACTACAATGAGCAGTTCTTC.

This rearrangement joins TRBV19 to TRBJ2-7; TRBD1 aligns across 8 bases. J gave up 1 base and V 9 bases, and 5 bases lay outside the gene matches. The length of the CDR3 is 13 residues. The germline V gene has CDR1 LNHDA and CDR2 SQIVND (reference sequence). In DNA form, the CDR3 reads TGTGCCAGCAATAACAGGGGGTCCTACGAGCAGTACTTC. Its translation: CASNNRGSYEQYF.

This sequence joins TRBV7-9 and TRBJ2-5; weak D call: TRBD2 (6 bases). This CDR3 contains 14 residues. Germline CDR1 reads SEHNR; CDR2 reads FQNEAQ (reference sequence). The V end lost 2 bases, the J end lost 6 bases, and 13 bases lay between the germline ends. In DNA, the CDR3 is TGTGCCAGCAGCTTATCGGGGGTAACAAAGACCCAGTACTTC. Translation gives CASSLSGVTKTQYF.